This section outlines one TCR beta chain sequence together with its context. It lacks a known antigen. No base-level quality is on record; no much larger clone is a single base apart. The High Capacity cDNA Reverse Transcription Kit was used to reverse transcribe all of the isolated RNA, meaning that expressed TCRB transcripts were what got sequenced. Naive, central memory and regulatory T cell samples underwent deep immunoSEQ sequencing, averaging around 4 million total reads per sample. After sorted cells were lysed in RLT buffer, RNA was extracted with DNase-treated RNeasy Micro or Mini kits, with the choice depending on cell number. To prevent cross-contamination, each cell subset was processed individually, whereas patient and healthy donor samples were processed jointly. The immunoSEQ multiplex PCR was used to amplify TCRB sequences from cDNA, yielding 87-bp fragments that span the CDR3 region. The amplicons were sequenced using the Illumina HiSeq platform. Processing in the source paper ran as follows. PCR bias was computationally corrected using synthetic template baselines, reads within Hamming distance 2 were collapsed, and singletons that could not be merged were discarded. By aligning reads against IMGT, V, D and J genes, CDR3 length, and insertions or deletions at six rearrangement sites were assigned. Within each subset, clonotype counts were normalized to the number of sorted cells before true diversity and Gini coefficients were calculated with the tcR R package. The overlap coefficient, calculated on TCRB nucleotide sequences, was used to quantify repertoire sharing. Out-of-frame TCRB sequences from naive cells were analyzed to stand in for the pre-selection repertoire. Sourced from immuneACCESS, this table was stored by TCRdb with only in-frame sequences that have V and J called. A share of the clones is absent; for the studies checked, an unresolved V gene accounts for under half, and the remainder has no known explanation. That table is the source of V, J and clone size, and D and trimming were worked out from the DNA. This sample is represented by about 700,000 clones; roughly 13% of them were singletons. Together, the top ten hold 0.02% to 0.025% of the sample.

Via the germline V gene, CDR1 is MGHRA and CDR2 YSYEKL. V is cut by 0 bases and J by 1 base, and the space between the germline ends is 9 bases. CDR3 length: 15 amino acids, cysteine to phenylalanine. Only CDR3 DNA is held: 45 bases, read in frame from base 1. From each donor, a single peripheral blood sample of 90 to 150 mL on average was drawn into heparinised tubes. Naive, central memory, regulatory and stem cell-like memory CD4+ T cells were sorted on a BD FACSAria II using a panel including CD45RO, CCR7, CD25, CD127, CD95 and CD27. All sorted populations exceeded 98% purity. PBMCs were isolated immediately by Lymphoprep density gradient centrifugation and stained directly without culture. To minimize batch effects, samples were stained and sorted in pairs, one healthy donor with one patient per experiment. The sample is drawn from a study of beta chain features in type 1 diabetes listed by TCRdb under 2018. For the study in its entirety: Mean age, gender distribution, total cell number and subset yield did not differ between patients and healthy donors. A total of around 110,000,000 sorted cells were examined across all samples, and a strong correlation was observed between cell number per subset and RNA yield. In the study, TCRB repertoires of sorted circulating CD4+ T cell subsets from recently diagnosed type 1 diabetes patients were compared with those of matched healthy donors. Regulatory and stem cell-like memory subsets were isolated from only 8 patients and 8 healthy donors, whereas naive and central memory subsets came from all 30 or so donors. The research as a whole found: Shorter templates might be favored by PCR, yet because patient and control samples were amplified and corrected together, any such skew would affect both groups equally. Type 1 diabetes patients showed a moderate but significant shortening of TCRB CDR3 length in all four CD4+ subsets. Patients with type 1 diabetes made fewer insertions and deleted more nucleotides at VDJ recombination sites, implying thymic rearrangement abnormalities. Naive, central memory and regulatory TCRB repertoires appeared to be more similar among patients than among healthy donors. Because cDNA was sequenced instead of genomic DNA, highly expressing activated cells could be over-represented, though the groups showed no difference in activation or CD3 levels. HLA sub-analyses involved small numbers of individuals, so any influence of HLA type on TCRB rearrangement remained unresolved.

The TCR sequence derives from a man younger than 35 with type 1 diabetes. This receptor chain uses TRBV4-1 and TRBJ1-1; TRBD1 is a possible D gene, resting on 5 matching bases. Sequencing was done on a sample of naive CD4+ T cells from blood. The label giving this sample's cell subset or site can be read as: true naive CD4+ T cells. The sequenced DNA: TGCGCCAGCAGCCAAGAGGAAAGGGGGAACACTGAAGCTTTCTTT. Its protein is CASSQEERGNTEAFF.